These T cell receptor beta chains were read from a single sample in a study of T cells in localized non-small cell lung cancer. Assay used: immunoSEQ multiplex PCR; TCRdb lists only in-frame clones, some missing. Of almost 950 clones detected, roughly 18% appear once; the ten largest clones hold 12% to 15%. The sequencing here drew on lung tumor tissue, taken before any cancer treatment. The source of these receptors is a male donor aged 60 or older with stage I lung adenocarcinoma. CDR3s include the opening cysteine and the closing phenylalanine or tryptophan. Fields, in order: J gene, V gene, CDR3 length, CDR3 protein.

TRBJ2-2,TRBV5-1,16,CASSLVGLGDTGELFF
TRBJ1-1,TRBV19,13,CASTVQGFSEAFF
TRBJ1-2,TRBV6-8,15,CASSSRSDRAYGYTF
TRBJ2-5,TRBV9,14,CASSEQGYQETQYF
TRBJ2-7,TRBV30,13,CAWRPLDLYEQYF
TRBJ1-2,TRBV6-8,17,CASSSDRLFSSNYGYTF
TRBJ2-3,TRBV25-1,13,CASSEFLYNTQYF
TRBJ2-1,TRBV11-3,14,CASSFYRGANEQFF
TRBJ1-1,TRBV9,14,CASSVGGGFTEAFF
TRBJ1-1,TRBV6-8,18,CASSDPGHEAPGDTEAFF
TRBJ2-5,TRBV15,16,CATSGSNVGVQETQYF
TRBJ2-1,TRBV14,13,CASSQGGLNEQFF
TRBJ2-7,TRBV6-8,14,CASSRPGLPYEQYF
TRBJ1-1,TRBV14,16,CASSQPGLGPNTEAFF
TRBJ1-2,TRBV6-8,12,CASSSNPYGYTF
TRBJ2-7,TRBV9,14,CASSPGGVPGEQYF
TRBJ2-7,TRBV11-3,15,CASSLIAGEGNEQYF
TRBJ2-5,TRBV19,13,CASSTPDVTAQYF
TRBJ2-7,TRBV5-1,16,CASSLVPDSYSYEQYF
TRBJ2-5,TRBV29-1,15,CSVESGRGRDETQYF
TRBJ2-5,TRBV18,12,CASSPTPETQYF
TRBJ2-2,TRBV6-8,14,CASSYFSNTGELFF
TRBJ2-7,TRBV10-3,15,CAISESNGGTYEQYF
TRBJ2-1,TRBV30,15,CAWSEMAGLYNEQFF
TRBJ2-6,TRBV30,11,CAWSLENVLTF
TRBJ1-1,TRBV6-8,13,CASMTATNTEAFF
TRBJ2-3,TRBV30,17,CAWSESTGAEGTDTQYF
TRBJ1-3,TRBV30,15,CAWSVAFLGGDTIYF
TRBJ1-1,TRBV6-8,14,CASSPGPRNTEAFF
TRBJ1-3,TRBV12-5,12,CASGNPGNTIYF
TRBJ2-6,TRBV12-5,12,CAGGSGANVLTF
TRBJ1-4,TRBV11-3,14,CASSPRGPNEKLFF
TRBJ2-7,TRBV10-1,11,CASSGGGEQYF
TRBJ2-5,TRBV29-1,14,CSVEGLGFGETQYF
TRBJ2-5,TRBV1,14,CASSQVGQPETQYF
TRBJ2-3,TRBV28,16,CASSPWGPGGTDTQYF
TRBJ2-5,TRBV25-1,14,CASSESYSQETQYF
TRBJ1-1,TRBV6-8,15,CASSPGIVGNTEAFF
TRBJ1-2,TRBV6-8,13,CASIADRGDGYTF
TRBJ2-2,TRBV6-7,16,CASSYSIFGDTGELFF
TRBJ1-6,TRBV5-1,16,CASSLDTGTGRSPLHF
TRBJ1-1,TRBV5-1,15,CASSLAGPENTEAFF
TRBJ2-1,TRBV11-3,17,CASSGGPGGRVSNEQFF
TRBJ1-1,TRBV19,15,CASSGSLGGFAEAFF
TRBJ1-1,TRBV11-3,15,CASSFNRGMNTEAFF
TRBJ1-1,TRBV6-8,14,CASSYRGAETEAFF
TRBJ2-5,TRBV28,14,CASSGLLYQETQYF
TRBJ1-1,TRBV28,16,CASRPRDTWMNTEAFF
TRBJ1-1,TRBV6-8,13,CASSSTGNTEAFF
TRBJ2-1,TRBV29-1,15,CSVCLAGGRYNEQFF
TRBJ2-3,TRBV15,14,CATSLRTGTDTQYF
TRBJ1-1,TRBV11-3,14,CASIRDISNTEAFF
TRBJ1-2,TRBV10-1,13,CASSNRGSYGYTF
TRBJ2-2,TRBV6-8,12,CASSKTTGELFF
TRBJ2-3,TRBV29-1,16,CSVGLKGLTSADTQYF
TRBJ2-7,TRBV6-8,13,CASSRDSYPEQYF
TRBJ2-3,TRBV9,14,CASSVVGGTDTQYF
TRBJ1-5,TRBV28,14,CASQQGGSNQPQHF